The T cell receptor beta chain under discussion was sequenced for a study of spatial heterogeneity in lung cancer. This sample's time point: sample taken at primary tumor resection. Frozen PBMC, nontumor lung or tumor provided whole RNA, which was sequenced unsorted. TCRdb analysed the 5' RACE reads with MiXCR anew, one entry per CDR3 protein. The table shows over 12,000 distinct CDR3 sequences, with 10% occurring only once. In its sample, this clonotype was seen many times. Germline-derived CDR1 and CDR2 are LNHNV and YYDKDF (reference sequence). With V trimmed by 8 bases and J by 2 bases, 7 bases remained unmatched. CDR3 length: 14 amino acids.

This chain uses TRBV15 with TRBJ2-7; TRBD1 aligns across 9 bases. The sequencing here drew on PBMCs, taken at surgery. This clonotype originated in a male donor with early-stage non-small cell lung cancer. Here the CDR3 reads CATGAGTGTYEQYF. The CDR3 DNA reads TGTGCCACCGGAGCCGGGACAGGGACCTACGAGCAGTACTTC.